This TCR beta chain comes out of a study of CD8 T cells in Susac syndrome. After extraction with the RNeasy kit, roughly 0.5 to 1 ug of the RNA was reverse transcribed using random hexamers. Amplification of TCR beta CDR3 across 54 Vbeta and 13 Jbeta was performed with immunoSEQ multiplex PCR. TCRdb reanalysed the immunoSEQ multiplex PCR reads using MiXCR and keeps one entry per CDR3 protein. This table holds about 120,000 distinct CDR3 sequences, around 94% found once. Sequencing targeted TCR beta in blood CD8+ and CD4+ T cells. TEMRA cells underwent FACS enrichment and CD8+ and CD4+ T cells underwent negative isolation. Germline V lookup: CDR1 MRHNA, CDR2 SNTAGT. V dropped 0 bases and J dropped 4 bases, with 10 bases sitting between them. This CDR3 is built from 15 residues.

The TCR comes from a human donor in good health. The chain joins TRBV6-4 to TRBJ2-1, with D tentatively TRBD1 (6 bases). Sequences were obtained from CD4+ T cells from PBMCs. Here the CDR3 DNA reads TGTGCCAGCAGTGACTCTGGTAGGGGGTACAATGAGCAGTTCTTC. It encodes CASSDSGRGYNEQFF.